The rows below give T cell receptor beta chains drawn from one sample of a study of shared clonotypes between healthy human individuals. TCRdb's table, derived via immunoSEQ multiplex PCR, lists solely in-frame clones and lacks some. The table has under 2.5 million clones, roughly 90% seen once. Material for sequencing was naive CD4+ T cells from PBMCs. These receptors were obtained from a man between 18 and 35 years old in good health. Some clones in this sample may be carry-over from other donors' samples. The CDR3 runs from the conserved cysteine through the conserved F or W. The D gene is left open where the match is weak. A clone size is listed for some rows: how often the clone was seen (once, few, many), or a class if it is expanded.

J gene: TRBJ1-5; D gene: .; clone size: .; V gene: TRBV15; CDR3 DNA: TGTGCCACCAGCAGGGGCAATCAGCCCCAGCATTTT; CDR3 protein: CATSRGNQPQHF
J gene: TRBJ1-4; D gene: .; clone size: .; V gene: TRBV5-6; CDR3 DNA: TGTGCCAGCAGCCGAGGGGGATATGAAAAACTGTTTTTT; CDR3 protein: CASSRGGYEKLFF
J gene: TRBJ2-6; D gene: .; clone size: .; V gene: TRBV11-2; CDR3 DNA: TGTGCCAGCAGCACCCTACAGGGTTCTGGGGCCAACGTCCTGACTTTC; CDR3 protein: CASSTLQGSGANVLTF
J gene: TRBJ1-1; D gene: .; clone size: .; V gene: TRBV7-2; CDR3 DNA: TGTGCCAGCAGCTTGGGACCCTTAGCTCACACTGAAGCTTTCTTT; CDR3 protein: CASSLGPLAHTEAFF
J gene: TRBJ2-5; D gene: TRBD2; clone size: .; V gene: TRBV9; CDR3 DNA: TGTGCCAGCAGCGTAGGGCTAGCGGGGGAGACCCAGTACTTC; CDR3 protein: CASSVGLAGETQYF
J gene: TRBJ1-5; D gene: TRBD1; clone size: .; V gene: TRBV18; CDR3 DNA: TGTGCCAGCTCCCGGACAGGGAGTCAGCCCCAGCATTTT; CDR3 protein: CASSRTGSQPQHF
J gene: TRBJ1-2; D gene: .; clone size: .; V gene: TRBV5-6; CDR3 DNA: TGTGCCAGCAGCTTGGAGGGGTCCTATGGCTACACCTTC; CDR3 protein: CASSLEGSYGYTF
J gene: TRBJ2-7; D gene: TRBD1; clone size: .; V gene: TRBV7-8; CDR3 DNA: TGTGCCAGCAGCTGGGCAGGGGGCGTCGAGCAGTACTTC; CDR3 protein: CASSWAGGVEQYF
J gene: TRBJ2-7; D gene: .; clone size: .; V gene: TRBV7-7; CDR3 DNA: TGTGCCAGCAGCTCCCGGGACGGTAGCGAGCAGTACTTC; CDR3 protein: CASSSRDGSEQYF
J gene: TRBJ1-4; D gene: TRBD1; clone size: .; V gene: TRBV7-9; CDR3 DNA: TGTGCCAGCAGCTCGGGACAGACTGCAACTAATGAAAAACTGTTTTTT; CDR3 protein: CASSSGQTATNEKLFF
J gene: TRBJ2-5; D gene: TRBD1; clone size: once; V gene: TRBV7-3; CDR3 DNA: TGTGCCAGCAGCTCGACCGGGACAGGGGGAGAGACCCAGTACTTC; CDR3 protein: CASSSTGTGGETQYF
J gene: TRBJ2-7; D gene: TRBD1; clone size: .; V gene: TRBV5-1; CDR3 DNA: TGCGCCAGCAGTACAGGGGACCCCTACGAGCAGTACTTC; CDR3 protein: CASSTGDPYEQYF
J gene: TRBJ2-3; D gene: .; clone size: once; V gene: TRBV28; CDR3 DNA: TGTGCCAGCAGTTTAGCGGGCTCTAGCACAGATACGCAGTATTTT; CDR3 protein: CASSLAGSSTDTQYF
J gene: TRBJ1-1; D gene: .; clone size: .; V gene: TRBV2; CDR3 DNA: TGTGCCAGCAGTGACTGGGTGGAGGACACTGAAGCTTTCTTT; CDR3 protein: CASSDWVEDTEAFF
J gene: TRBJ1-2; D gene: .; clone size: .; V gene: TRBV29-1; CDR3 DNA: TGCAGCGTTGAAAACGTGGGGTATGGCTACACCTTC; CDR3 protein: CSVENVGYGYTF
J gene: TRBJ1-1; D gene: TRBD1; clone size: .; V gene: TRBV5-6; CDR3 DNA: TGTGCCAGCAGCTTGTGGGGACAGGGGACGCCCACCCAAGCTTTCTTT; CDR3 protein: CASSLWGQGTPTQAFF
J gene: TRBJ2-3; D gene: TRBD2; clone size: .; V gene: TRBV7-2; CDR3 DNA: TGTGCCAGCAGCTTACAAGGACTAGACGTGGGAGATACGCAGTATTTT; CDR3 protein: CASSLQGLDVGDTQYF
J gene: TRBJ1-1; D gene: TRBD1; clone size: .; V gene: TRBV7-9; CDR3 DNA: TGTGCCAGCAGCTTAGCGGACAGGCTTGAAGCTTTCTTT; CDR3 protein: CASSLADRLEAFF
J gene: TRBJ2-2; D gene: .; clone size: .; V gene: TRBV5-1; CDR3 DNA: TGCGCCAGCAGCTTGGCCGTGGGGACGGGGAACACCGGGGAGCTGTTTTTT; CDR3 protein: CASSLAVGTGNTGELFF
J gene: TRBJ1-1; D gene: TRBD1; clone size: .; V gene: TRBV29-1; CDR3 DNA: TGCAGCGTTGAACAGGGGGCGGGATGGAGAAACACTGAAGCTTTCTTT; CDR3 protein: CSVEQGAGWRNTEAFF
J gene: TRBJ1-5; D gene: .; clone size: few; V gene: TRBV10-3; CDR3 DNA: TGTGCCATCAGTGAGTCGCGGGACCTATCTCAGCCCCAGCATTTT; CDR3 protein: CAISESRDLSQPQHF
J gene: TRBJ2-6; D gene: .; clone size: .; V gene: TRBV4-3; CDR3 DNA: TGCGCCAGCAGCCAAGGTGGCTGGGCAGACCTACTCTCTGGGGCCAACGTCCTGACTTTC; CDR3 protein: CASSQGGWADLLSGANVLTF
J gene: TRBJ1-5; D gene: TRBD1; clone size: .; V gene: TRBV5-4; CDR3 DNA: TGTGCCAGCAGCCAGGGACAGGGCCAGCCCCAGCATTTT; CDR3 protein: CASSQGQGQPQHF
J gene: TRBJ2-1; D gene: TRBD2; clone size: .; V gene: TRBV28; CDR3 DNA: TGTGCCAGCAGTTTAGGTGCTAGCGGGTCCAATGAGCAGTTCTTC; CDR3 protein: CASSLGASGSNEQFF
J gene: TRBJ1-2; D gene: .; clone size: .; V gene: TRBV7-9; CDR3 DNA: TGTGCCAGCAGCCTTAACAGGGCAGCTAACTATGGCTACACCTTC; CDR3 protein: CASSLNRAANYGYTF
J gene: TRBJ2-6; D gene: .; clone size: .; V gene: TRBV2; CDR3 DNA: TGTGCCAGCAGCCGGACAGAGGTTGGCTCTGGGGCCAACGTCCTGACTTTC; CDR3 protein: CASSRTEVGSGANVLTF